The 20 T cell receptor beta chains below all came from one sample that was sequenced in a study of shared clonotypes between healthy human individuals (dated by TCRdb to about 2020). Receptors were amplified or captured by the immunoSEQ multiplex PCR assay. TCRdb holds this immuneACCESS table with in-frame rearrangements only. Some clones are missing; in checked studies, unresolved V genes explain under half, and the rest has no known cause. Recorded for this sample are about 730,000 clones; 72% of them occurred a single time. The ten most abundant clones make up about 1.7% of the sample. Source material: memory CD4+ T cells sorted from blood. The cell subset or site label of this sample denotes: CD45RA-negative fraction. Receptor source: a woman younger than 45 in good health.

This chain joins TRBV21-1 and TRBJ2-2. TRBV21-1 is described as a pseudogene. The length of the CDR3 is 12 residues. CDR3 nucleotide sequence: TGTGCCAGCAGCAAGGAATGGGGGGAGCTGTTTTTT. Translation: CASSKEWGELFF.

Only a few counts were recorded for this clone. The J gene is TRBJ2-5, the V gene TRBV2; D perhaps matches TRBD2 (5 bases). V lost 4 bases and J 9 bases, leaving 15 bases between the germline ends. This CDR3 is built from 13 residues. Germline V gene sequence: CDR1 SNHLY, CDR2 FYNNEI. CDR3 residues: CASSVEEEEAQYF. The CDR3 region has the DNA TGTGCCAGCAGTGTGGAGGAAGAGGAGGCCCAGTACTTC.

The CDR3 sequence: CASSPPGAGVFEQYF. CDR3 nucleotides: TGTGCCAGCTCACCACCGGGAGCGGGGGTGTTCGAGCAGTACTTC. V usage is TRBV18 and J usage is TRBJ2-7; 8 bases are a match to TRBD2. The germline V gene encodes CDR1 KGHSH and CDR2 LQKENI. The CDR3 is made up of 15 amino acids. The ends lost 0 bases at V and 6 bases at J; junction bases unmatched: 7.

The chain employs TRBV5-1 and TRBJ2-1, with TRBD2 matching 11 bases. This CDR3 is built from 15 residues. V trimming: 2 bases; J trimming: 4 bases; junction bases outside the gene matches: 2. In germline, CDR1 is SGHRS, CDR2 YFSETQ. The CDR3 DNA reads TGCGCCAGCAGCTTTAGCGGGGGGGCTTACAATGAGCAGTTCTTC. Amino acids: CASSFSGGAYNEQFF.

The V gene is TRBV12-1, the J gene TRBJ2-3; the table's D call, TRBD2, was not checked against the DNA. TRBV12-1 is shown as a pseudogene. This CDR3 is 12 amino acids long. The CDR3 DNA follows: TGTGCCAGCAGCTTCATACGGGGTGAGCAGTATTTT. Amino acids: CASSFIRGEQYF.

With respect to this clone: A read error may be the cause here, since a much bigger clone is one base away. The V and J genes are TRBV5-4 and TRBJ2-3; D call uncertain. Germline values: CDR1 SGHNT, CDR2 YYREEE (reference sequence). This CDR3 has 13 residues. CDR3 nucleotides: TGTGTCAGCAGCTCCTCAAACACAGATACGCAGTATTTT. Protein sequence: CVSSSSNTDTQYF. Complete variable domain (other parts from reference TRBV5-4 and TRBJ2-3): ETGVTQSPTHLIKTRGQQVTLRCSSQSGHNTVSWYQQALGQGPQFIFQYYREEENGRGNFPPRFSGLQFPNYSSELNVNALELDDSALYLCVSSSSNTDTQYFGPGTRLTVL.

This clone appeared a few times. Here the CDR3 reads CASSVQVSSYNEQFF. DNA of the CDR3: TGTGCCAGTAGTGTCCAGGTCAGCTCCTACAATGAGCAGTTCTTC. This chain connects TRBV19 to TRBJ2-1; D unresolved. V lost 5 bases to trimming and J lost 0 bases, with 11 bases between them. Germline lookup yields CDR1 LNHDA and CDR2 SQIVND (reference sequence). The CDR3 is 15 amino acids.

This clone was detected only once. The chain joins TRBV18 to TRBJ2-2; 8 bases line up with TRBD2. The V and J ends lost 2 bases and 3 bases, in that order; junction bases with no gene match: 2. The germline V gene encodes CDR1 KGHSH and CDR2 LQKENI. This CDR3 spans 15 amino acids. CDR3 loop: CASSPDGGDTGELFF. The DNA for the CDR3 is TGTGCCAGCTCACCAGACGGGGGGGACACCGGGGAGCTGTTTTTT.

The chain joins TRBV4-1 to TRBJ2-3; possibly TRBD2 for D (5 bases). Trimming pared 0 bases from V and 8 bases from J, leaving 12 bases between. In germline, CDR1 is MGHRA, CDR2 YSYEKL. This CDR3 spans 14 amino acids. The CDR3: CASSQEEGLATQYF. The CDR3 coding sequence is TGCGCCAGCAGCCAAGAAGAGGGTCTAGCTACGCAGTATTTT.

This sequence joins TRBV11-2 and TRBJ2-1; 13 bases line up with TRBD2. From germline, CDR1 is SGHAT and CDR2 FQNNGV. With V trimmed by 7 bases and J by 8 bases, 8 bases remained unmatched. CDR3 size: 15 residues. The chain's CDR3 is CASTFGLAGVYEQFF. Written as DNA, the CDR3 is TGTGCCAGCACCTTCGGACTAGCGGGAGTATATGAGCAGTTCTTC.

The chain is built from TRBV7-9 and TRBJ1-3; no definite D call. The V gene's germline CDR1 is SEHNR and CDR2 FQNEAQ (reference sequence). Trimming stripped 2 bases from V and 0 bases from J, with 8 bases between. The CDR3 is 15 amino acids. The CDR3 nucleotides read TGTGCCAGCAGCTTAAGTGGCCTCTCTGGAAACACCATATATTTT. Its protein product is CASSLSGLSGNTIYF.

This clone has only a few counts. CDR3 in DNA: TGTGCCAGCAGCTGGGGCCGGACCCAGACAGGGTGGGACACCGGGGAGCTGTTTTTT. It codes for CASSWGRTQTGWDTGELFF. The rearrangement joins TRBV5-8 to TRBJ2-2; 7 bases align to TRBD1. CDR1 is SGHTS, CDR2 YDEGEE, per germline. The CDR3 is 19 residues long. With 3 bases clipped from V and 3 bases from J, the junction kept 17 bases outside the gene matches. The whole variable domain, filled in from reference TRBV5-8 and TRBJ2-2, reads EAGVTQSPTHLIKTRGQQATLRCSPISGHTSVYWYQQALGLGLQFLLWYDEGEERNRGNFPPRFSGRQFPNYSSELNVNALELEDSALYLCASSWGRTQTGWDTGELFFGEGSRLTVL.

This clone was recorded only once. This sequence joins TRBV19 and TRBJ2-5, with D possibly matching TRBD1 (8 bases). The CDR3 loop spans 14 amino acids. Deletions cut 5 bases from V and 4 bases from J, with 14 bases between. CDR1 is LNHDA and CDR2 is SQIVND in the germline V gene (reference sequence). This CDR3 reads CASSLQGGPETQYF. The CDR3 nucleotides read TGTGCCAGTAGTTTACAGGGGGGGCCAGAGACCCAGTACTTC.

This clone was seen more than once but under ten times. V usage is TRBV2 and J usage is TRBJ1-4; no firm D call. The CDR3 consists of 12 residues. V lost 8 bases and J lost 7, with 11 bases in between. Germline V gives CDR1 SNHLY, CDR2 FYNNEI. CDR3 nucleotides: TGTGCCAGCTGGAGAACGGGTGAAAAACTGTTTTTT. Its translation: CASWRTGEKLFF. Combining the CDR3 with reference TRBV2 and TRBJ1-4 gives the whole variable domain EPEVTQTPSHQVTQMGQEVILRCVPISNHLYFYWYRQILGQKVEFLVSFYNNEISEKSEIFDDQFSVERPDGSNFTLKIRSTKLEDSAMYFCASWRTGEKLFFGSGTQLSVL.

This clone came up once. CDR3 coding DNA: TGTGCCAGCCAACCGGGACAGCTACCCCAGCCCCAGCATTTT. It specifies CASQPGQLPQPQHF. The chain is built from TRBV28 and TRBJ1-5, with 7 bases identical to TRBD1. V lost 8 bases to trimming and J lost 7 bases; unmatched junction nucleotides: 11. This CDR3 comprises 14 residues. Germline CDR1 is MDHEN and CDR2 is SYDVKM.

The rearrangement uses TRBV5-1 and TRBJ1-1; 10 nucleotides match TRBD1. CDR1 is SGHRS, CDR2 YFSETQ, per germline. The ends lost 0 bases at V and 4 bases at J; junction bases unmatched: 6. CDR3 size: 16 residues. For the CDR3, the DNA is TGCGCCAGCAGCTTGGCCGGGACAGGGGTAGGCACTGAAGCTTTCTTT. It translates to CASSLAGTGVGTEAFF.

This clone showed up just once. V gene TRBV25-1 combines with J gene TRBJ2-7, with 11 nucleotides matching TRBD2. The germline gives CDR1 MGHDK, CDR2 SYGVNS. Trimming cost V 2 bases and J 2 bases; bases outside gene matches: 2. CDR3 size: 15 residues. Written as DNA, the CDR3 is TGTGCCAGCAGTGAAGGACTAGCGGGCGCCTACGAGCAGTACTTC. Encoded protein: CASSEGLAGAYEQYF.

This chain joins TRBV4-1 and TRBJ1-1; a weak D match, TRBD1 (6 bases). The ends were cut back, 1 base at V and 4 bases at J, with 13 bases in the middle. This CDR3 has 15 amino acids. The germline gives CDR1 MGHRA, CDR2 YSYEKL. CDR3 sequence reads: CASSQGRGGGTEAFF. The CDR3 DNA sequence: TGCGCCAGCAGCCAAGGGAGGGGGGGAGGCACTGAAGCTTTCTTT.

This clone was counted many times. This chain joins TRBV10-3 and TRBJ1-2; tentative D call: TRBD1 (6 bases). CDR3 length: 16 residues. Trimming removed 3 bases at V and 0 bases at J, with 14 bases between. The germline V gene has CDR1 ENHRY and CDR2 SYGVKD. CDR3 sequence (DNA): TGTGCCATCAGTGACCCCGGACAGAAGTCTAACTATGGCTACACCTTC. It is translated as CAISDPGQKSNYGYTF.

The chain recombines TRBV6-6 with TRBJ1-1; 8 nucleotides agree with TRBD1. V was pared by 4 bases and J by 1 base, with 5 bases of the junction left unmatched. The germline V gene has CDR1 MNHNY and CDR2 SVGAGI (reference sequence). The CDR3 length is 15 residues. This chain's CDR3 is CASSSFGTGNTEAFF. The CDR3 DNA reads TGTGCCAGCAGTTCTTTCGGGACAGGGAACACTGAAGCTTTCTTT.